Many counts were recorded for the clone carrying this TCR beta chain. Trimming left V 6 bases short and J 8 bases short, with 13 bases between. Germline CDR1 and CDR2: SGHTA and FQGNSA. This CDR3 region has 13 residues. HTBI primers from iRepertoire and Arm-PCR of CDR3 regions yielded the TCR beta libraries. TCRdb reprocessed the multiplex PCR reads with MiXCR, giving one entry per CDR3 protein. The sample carries 390,000 or so distinct CDR3 sequences, approximately 12% recorded once. Time point of the sample: newly diagnosed GD, antithyroid drugs for less than 3 months. RNA isolated from PBMCs was used to make the TCR library. The data stem from a study of regulatory T cells in long-lasting Graves disease. In addition, the sample was reused for a study of T cells in Graves' hyperthyroidism and ophthalmopathy.

This TCR came from a woman younger than 30 with Graves disease. The source material was peripheral blood mononuclear cells (PBMCs), sampled at new diagnosis, from a patient treated with antithyroid drugs. The gene calls are TRBV7-2 and TRBJ1-4, with D perhaps matching TRBD1 (5 bases). The CDR3 loop is CASRKGQGEKLFF. The DNA for the CDR3 is TGTGCCAGCAGAAAGGGTCAGGGCGAAAAACTGTTTTTT.